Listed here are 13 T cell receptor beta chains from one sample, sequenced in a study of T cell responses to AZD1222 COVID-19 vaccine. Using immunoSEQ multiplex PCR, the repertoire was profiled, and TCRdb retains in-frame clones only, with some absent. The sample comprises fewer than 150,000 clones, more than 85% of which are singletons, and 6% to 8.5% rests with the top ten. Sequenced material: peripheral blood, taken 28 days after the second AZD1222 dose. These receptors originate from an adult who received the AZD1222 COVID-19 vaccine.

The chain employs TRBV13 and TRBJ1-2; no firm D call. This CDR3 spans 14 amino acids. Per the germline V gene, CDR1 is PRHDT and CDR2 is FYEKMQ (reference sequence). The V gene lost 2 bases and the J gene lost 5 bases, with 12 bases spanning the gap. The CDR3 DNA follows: TGTGCCAGCAGCTTATCCAGGAGTTCATATGGCTACACCTTC. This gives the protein CASSLSRSSYGYTF.

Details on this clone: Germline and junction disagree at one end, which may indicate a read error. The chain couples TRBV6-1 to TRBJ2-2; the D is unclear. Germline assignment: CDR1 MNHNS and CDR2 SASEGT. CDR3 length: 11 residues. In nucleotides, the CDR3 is TGTGCCAGCAGGGAAGCCGGGGAGCTGTTTTTT. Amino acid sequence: CASREAGELFF.

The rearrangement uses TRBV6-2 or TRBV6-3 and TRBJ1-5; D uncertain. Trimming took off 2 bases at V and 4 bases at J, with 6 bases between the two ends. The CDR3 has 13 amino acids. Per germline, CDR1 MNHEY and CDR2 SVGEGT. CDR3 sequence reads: CASSYVGNQPQHF. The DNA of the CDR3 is TGTGCCAGCAGTTACGTGGGAAATCAGCCCCAGCATTTT.

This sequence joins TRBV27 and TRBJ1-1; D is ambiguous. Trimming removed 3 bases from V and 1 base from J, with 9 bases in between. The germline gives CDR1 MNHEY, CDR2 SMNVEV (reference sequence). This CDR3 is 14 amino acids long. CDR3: CASSFGSRNTEAFF. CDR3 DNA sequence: TGTGCCAGCAGTTTCGGCAGCCGGAACACTGAAGCTTTCTTT.

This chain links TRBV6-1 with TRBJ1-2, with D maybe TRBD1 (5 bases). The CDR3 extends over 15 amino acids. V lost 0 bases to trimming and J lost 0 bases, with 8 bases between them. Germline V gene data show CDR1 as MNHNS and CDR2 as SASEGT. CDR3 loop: CASSEAGQANYGYTF. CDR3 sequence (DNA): TGTGCCAGCAGTGAAGCGGGGCAGGCTAACTATGGCTACACCTTC.

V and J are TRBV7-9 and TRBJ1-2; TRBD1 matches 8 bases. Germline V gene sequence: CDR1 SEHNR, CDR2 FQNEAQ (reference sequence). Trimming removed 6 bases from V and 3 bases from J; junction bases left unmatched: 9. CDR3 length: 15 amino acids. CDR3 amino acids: CASSPPTGGYYGYTF. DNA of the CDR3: TGTGCCAGCAGTCCACCCACAGGGGGATACTATGGCTACACCTTC.

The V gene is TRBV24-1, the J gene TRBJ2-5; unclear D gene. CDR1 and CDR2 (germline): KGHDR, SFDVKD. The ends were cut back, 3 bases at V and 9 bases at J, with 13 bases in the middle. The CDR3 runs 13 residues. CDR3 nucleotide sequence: TGTGCCACCAGTGATACAACAATTGGAGCCCAGTACTTC. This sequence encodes CATSDTTIGAQYF.

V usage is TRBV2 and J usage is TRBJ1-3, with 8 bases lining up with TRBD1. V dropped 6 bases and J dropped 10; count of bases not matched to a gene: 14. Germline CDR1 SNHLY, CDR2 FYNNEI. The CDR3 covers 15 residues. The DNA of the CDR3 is TGTGCCAGCAGCCACCGACAGGGGACGGAATCGACCATATATTTT. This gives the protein CASSHRQGTESTIYF. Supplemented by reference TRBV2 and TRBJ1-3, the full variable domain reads EPEVTQTPSHQVTQMGQEVILRCVPISNHLYFYWYRQILGQKVEFLVSFYNNEISEKSEIFDDQFSVERPDGSNFTLKIRSTKLEDSAMYFCASSHRQGTESTIYFGEGSWLTVV.

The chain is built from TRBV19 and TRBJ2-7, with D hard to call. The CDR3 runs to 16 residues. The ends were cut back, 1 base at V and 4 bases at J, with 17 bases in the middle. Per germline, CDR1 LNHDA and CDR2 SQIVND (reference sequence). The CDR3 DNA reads TGTGCCAGTAGTATAGGGCACCCGGTCGGCTTATACGAGCAGTACTTC. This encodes CASSIGHPVGLYEQYF.

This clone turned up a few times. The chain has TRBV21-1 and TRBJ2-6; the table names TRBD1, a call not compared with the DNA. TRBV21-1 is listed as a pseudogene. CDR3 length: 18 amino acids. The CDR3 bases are TGTGCCAGCAGCAAAAGGGGGACAGCTTTCTCTGGGGCCAACGTCCTGACTTTC. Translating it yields CASSKRGTAFSGANVLTF.

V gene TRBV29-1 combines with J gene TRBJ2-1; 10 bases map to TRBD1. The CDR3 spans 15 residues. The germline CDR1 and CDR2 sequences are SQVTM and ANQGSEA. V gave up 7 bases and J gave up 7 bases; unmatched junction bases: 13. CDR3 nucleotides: TGCAGCGCCACCCCCCGGGACAGGGGAAGGAATGAGCAGTTCTTC. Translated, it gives CSATPRDRGRNEQFF.

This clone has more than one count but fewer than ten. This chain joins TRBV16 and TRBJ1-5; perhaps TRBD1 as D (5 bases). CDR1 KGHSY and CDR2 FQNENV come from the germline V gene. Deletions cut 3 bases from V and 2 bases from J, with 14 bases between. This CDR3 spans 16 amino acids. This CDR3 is CASSQWDDTGNQPQHF. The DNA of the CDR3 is TGTGCCAGCAGCCAGTGGGACGACACCGGCAATCAGCCCCAGCATTTT.

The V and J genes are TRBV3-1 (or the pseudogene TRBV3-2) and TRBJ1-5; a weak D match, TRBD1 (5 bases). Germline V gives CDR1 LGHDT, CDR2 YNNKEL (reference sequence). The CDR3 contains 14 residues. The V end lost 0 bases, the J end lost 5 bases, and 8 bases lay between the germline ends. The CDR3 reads CASSQDRGYQPQHF. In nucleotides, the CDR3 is TGTGCCAGCAGCCAAGATCGGGGGTATCAGCCCCAGCATTTT.